This TCR beta chain was found in a study of blood T cells in healthy people across ages. The use of a sample-barcoded 5' primer and a J-beta primer mix characterized a second PCR of roughly 6 to 11 cycles. TCRdb re-called the 5' RACE reads with MiXCR, one entry per CDR3 protein. The data contain more than 1,000,000 distinct CDR3 sequences, around 27% of them singletons. CDR1 LGHDT and CDR2 YNNKEL come from the germline V gene (reference sequence). CDR3 size: 15 residues. Trimming pared 2 bases from V and 5 bases from J, leaving 15 bases between. Separately, the same data were catalogued under a study of T cells of mothers and their children.

Sequenced material: blood. This sequence originates from a girl between 2 and 10 years old in good health. J is TRBJ2-5 and V is TRBV3-1, with D perhaps TRBD2 (5 bases). DNA of the CDR3: TGTGCCAGCAGCCAACTACCTAGCTCGGAGGAGACCCAGTACTTC. Encoded protein: CASSQLPSSEETQYF.